This T cell receptor beta chain came from a study of blood T cell repertoires in COVID-19. Across the whole study: COVID-19 samples from acute and convalescent phases originated in the United States, Italy and Spain.

This CDR3 comprises 17 residues. Germline V gene lookup returns CDR1 MNHNS and CDR2 SASEGT. Trimming removed 0 bases at V and 2 bases at J, with 14 bases between. Using immunoSEQ multiplex PCR, the repertoire was profiled, and TCRdb retains in-frame clones only, with some absent. The sample contains 270,000 or so clones, more than 85% of which appear only once. Sequenced material: PBMCs or T cells enriched from blood (not recorded which). This clonotype was obtained from a man aged 35-49 years who had been exposed to COVID-19. The chain recombines TRBV6-1 with TRBJ1-3, with a possible D match to TRBD1 (5 bases). CDR3 in amino acids: CASSEARIRGTGNTIYF. In DNA, the CDR3 is TGTGCCAGCAGTGAAGCGAGAATTAGGGGTACTGGAAACACCATATATTTT.